This is a list of T cell receptor beta chains from one sample in a study of cytomegalovirus exposure and HLA in healthy donors. Data came from immunoSEQ multiplex PCR; TCRdb stores just in-frame clones and leaves some out. The sample has around 130,000 clones; roughly 72% are singletons. What was sequenced was PBMCs. These receptors were collected from a woman in her 50s in good health and CMV-seronegative. Both conserved end residues are part of each CDR3. Expanded clones get a size class; other rows say once, few or many, or leave the size out.

V gene: TRBV27; clone size: NA; CDR3 protein: CASRTGGQGISSPLHF
V gene: TRBV5-1; clone size: NA; CDR3 protein: CASSLAGDRTNEKLFF
V gene: TRBV4-2; clone size: NA; CDR3 protein: CASSQDFPLRTDTQYF
V gene: TRBV18; clone size: NA; CDR3 protein: CASSPLAGGADTQYF
V gene: TRBV7-9; clone size: NA; CDR3 protein: CASSTGGGDTQYF
V gene: TRBV7-3; clone size: NA; CDR3 protein: CASSLSGRNGGNIQYF
V gene: TRBV11-3; clone size: NA; CDR3 protein: CASSFSGSTDTQYF
V gene: TRBV30; clone size: NA; CDR3 protein: CAWKWGGVDYGYTF
V gene: TRBV5-1; clone size: few; CDR3 protein: CASSSGQGVAETQYF
V gene: TRBV27; clone size: NA; CDR3 protein: CASSLSSGGGIYGYTF
V gene: TRBV4-3; clone size: NA; CDR3 protein: CASSQRVWEGEINEQFF
V gene: TRBV6-5; clone size: NA; CDR3 protein: CASSYSRAGELFF
V gene: TRBV28; clone size: once; CDR3 protein: CASSPISGRAPNTEAFF
V gene: TRBV5-6; clone size: NA; CDR3 protein: CASSLRSLNTGELFF
V gene: TRBV4-1; clone size: NA; CDR3 protein: CASSQGQLSSGNTIYF
V gene: TRBV9; clone size: few; CDR3 protein: CASSGSGNVAGELFF